This TCR beta chain was observed in a study of cytomegalovirus exposure and HLA in healthy donors. Study-level findings and limits: The classifier was said to identify cytomegalovirus status with high specificity and sensitivity. Excluded were some V segments that proved indistinguishable, including TRBV6-2 and TRBV6-3.

In its sample, this clone was seen a few times. Antigen: not known. It was with 60 Vbeta and 13 Jbeta primers that the PCR ran. Study processing details: Roughly 10 million shared chains were among roughly 81 million unique TCR beta chains counted in a later analysis. The repertoire was sequenced with immunoSEQ multiplex PCR; TCRdb's copy has only in-frame clones and lacks some. V and J calls and clone size follow that table, whereas D and trimming were derived from the DNA. Of 140,000 or so clones listed, less than 85% are singletons. CDR1 and CDR2 (germline): LGHNA, YSLEER. This CDR3 region has 13 residues. Trimming cost V 4 bases and J 6 bases, with 12 bases left between them.

The sequencing input was PBMCs. The V and J genes are TRBV4-3 and TRBJ1-2, with D possibly TRBD1 on 5 matching bases. This clonotype originated in a man younger than 35 in good health and CMV-seropositive. The CDR3 sequence is CASSLGEGDGYTF. As DNA, the CDR3 is TGCGCCAGCAGCCTAGGGGAAGGGGATGGCTACACCTTC.